The next 30 T cell receptor beta chains were all read from a single sample in a study of blood T cell repertoires in COVID-19. Sequencing used immunoSEQ multiplex PCR; TCRdb keeps in-frame clones, though not all of them. Here the sample spans roughly 320,000 clones, around 90% being singletons. The sequenced sample was peripheral blood. These TCRs come from a woman between 50 and 59 years old with COVID-19, enrolled during active disease.

The chain recombines TRBV4-1 with TRBJ2-7, with 7 bases matching TRBD1. The CDR3 runs to 16 residues. J lost 0 bases, V lost 5 bases, and 10 bases had no gene match. CDR1 is MGHRA, CDR2 YSYEKL, per germline. The chain's CDR3 is CASSTRLGTDSYEQYF. DNA of the CDR3: TGCGCCAGCAGCACTCGCCTTGGGACAGACTCCTACGAGCAGTACTTC.

The chain uses TRBV11-2 and TRBJ2-1; a possible D gene is TRBD2 (8 bases). CDR3 length: 15 amino acids. Germline lookup yields CDR1 SGHAT and CDR2 FQNNGV. V was shortened by 2 bases and J by 8 bases, with 16 bases between the two germline ends. The CDR3 nucleotides read TGTGCCAGCAGCTTAATGGGACTAGGGGGCCATGAGCAGTTCTTC. It encodes CASSLMGLGGHEQFF.

The rearrangement joins TRBV6-4 to TRBJ2-7; unclear D gene. The CDR3 is made up of 13 amino acids. V lost 0 bases and J lost 4, with 7 bases in between. Germline V CDR1 and CDR2: MRHNA, SNTAGT. The CDR3 loop is CASSDSSVYEQYF. CDR3 DNA: TGTGCCAGCAGTGACTCGTCGGTGTACGAGCAGTACTTC.

This chain joins TRBV5-4 and TRBJ1-4; no clear D. Germline CDR1 reads SGHNT; CDR2 reads YYREEE (reference sequence). V was pared by 0 bases and J by 0 bases, with 6 bases between. CDR3 size: 15 residues. The CDR3 loop reads CASSLGGTTNEKLFF. As DNA, the CDR3 is TGTGCCAGCAGCTTGGGAGGAACAACTAATGAAAAACTGTTTTTT.

The chain uses TRBV19 and TRBJ2-1; 9 positions match TRBD2. Looked up from germline, CDR1 is LNHDA and CDR2 is SQIVND (reference sequence). The J segment lost 7 bases and the V segment lost 5 bases, leaving 9 bases of the junction unmatched. The CDR3 contains 15 residues. The CDR3 protein is CASSRSGSYVNEQFF. The CDR3 nucleotides are TGTGCCAGTAGTCGTAGCGGGAGTTACGTTAATGAGCAGTTCTTC.

With regard to this clone: Different DNA sequences within this sample yield the same CDR3. The chain is built from TRBV20-1 and TRBJ1-2; D is unclear. The length of the CDR3 is 11 residues. The germline CDR1 and CDR2 sequences are DFQATT and SNEGSKA (reference sequence). V dropped 3 bases and J dropped 3 bases, with 5 bases sitting between them. In DNA, the CDR3 is TGCAGTGCTAGGTCGGACTATGGCTACACCTTC. This gives the protein CSARSDYGYTF.

The V call is TRBV29-1, the J call TRBJ1-1, with D perhaps TRBD1 (5 bases). V lost 6 bases and J 8 bases, leaving 16 bases between the germline ends. Germline V gene lookup returns CDR1 SQVTM and CDR2 ANQGSEA. The CDR3 sequence is 12 residues long. CDR3 residues: CSVCPDTREAFF. The CDR3 nucleotides are TGCAGCGTGTGTCCGGACACCCGCGAAGCTTTCTTT.

The chain combines TRBV19 with TRBJ2-7; 7 nucleotides align to TRBD2. There are 15 residues in the CDR3. J was trimmed by 2 bases and V by 1 base; bases with no gene match: 5. Germline V gives CDR1 LNHDA, CDR2 SQIVND (reference sequence). The CDR3 coding sequence is TGTGCCAGTAGTATAGCGGGAGGAGGTACCTACGAGCAGTACTTC. It specifies CASSIAGGGTYEQYF.

The V gene is TRBV19, the J gene TRBJ2-3; D might be TRBD2 (5 bases). This CDR3 is 14 amino acids long. From germline, CDR1 is LNHDA and CDR2 SQIVND (reference sequence). Trimming left V 0 bases short and J 6 bases short, with 10 bases between. For the CDR3, the DNA is TGTGCCAGTAGTATAGATAGGAGGATGGATACGCAGTATTTT. Its translation is CASSIDRRMDTQYF.

The chain has TRBV2 and TRBJ2-7; the D gene is possibly TRBD1 (5 bases). The CDR3 has 16 amino acids. With 6 bases removed from V and 0 bases from J, the gap between germline ends came to 18 bases. Germline CDR1 and CDR2: SNHLY and FYNNEI. As DNA, the CDR3 is TGTGCCAGCAGCCAACCCGGACAAGTTCTCTCCTACGAGCAGTACTTC. This codes for CASSQPGQVLSYEQYF.

The sample holds one count of this clone. The rearrangement joins TRBV27 to TRBJ1-2; 9 nucleotides line up with TRBD1. This CDR3 comprises 14 residues. V gave up 3 bases and J gave up 8 bases; unmatched junction bases: 7. The germline CDR1 and CDR2 sequences are MNHEY and SMNVEV (reference sequence). The CDR3 sequence is CASSFDRQGGGYTF. The CDR3 nucleotides read TGTGCCAGCAGTTTCGATAGACAGGGGGGAGGCTACACCTTC.

V gene TRBV5-1 combines with J gene TRBJ2-7; 9 bases align to TRBD1. The germline gives CDR1 SGHRS, CDR2 YFSETQ. The trim removed 3 bases at V and 6 bases at J, leaving 7 bases unmatched. The CDR3 runs to 14 residues. CDR3 bases: TGCGCCAGCAGCTCGGGACAGGGTTTCGGCGAGCAGTACTTC. It is translated as CASSSGQGFGEQYF.

In regard to this clone: Other DNA sequences in this sample translate to the same CDR3. The J gene is TRBJ1-5, the V gene TRBV6-5, with a tentative D call TRBD1 (6 bases). Germline V CDR1 and CDR2: MNHEY, SVGAGI. The CDR3 runs 14 residues. V lost 4 bases and J 1 base, leaving 8 bases between the germline ends. CDR3 amino acids: CASSLRGSNQPQHF. Written as DNA, the CDR3 is TGTGCCAGCAGTTTAAGGGGGAGCAATCAGCCCCAGCATTTT.

This clone was picked up one time. This chain uses TRBV24-1 with TRBJ2-3; 7 bases fit TRBD2. The CDR3 is made up of 15 amino acids. V lost 3 bases to trimming and J lost 2 bases; unmatched junction nucleotides: 4. CDR1 is KGHDR, CDR2 SFDVKD, per germline. This CDR3 is CATSDRSGITDTQYF. CDR3 sequence (DNA): TGTGCCACCAGTGATAGGAGCGGGATCACAGATACGCAGTATTTT.

This chain links TRBV5-6 with TRBJ1-5; 10 bases agree with TRBD1. CDR1 is SGHDT and CDR2 is YYEEEE in the germline V gene. V gave up 3 bases and J gave up 8 bases; unmatched junction bases: 8. This CDR3 contains 15 residues. The CDR3 region has the DNA TGTGCCAGCAGCTACGGGACAGGGGCTAGGGAGCCCCAGCATTTT. This sequence encodes CASSYGTGAREPQHF. The variable domain in full, with the rest retrieved from reference TRBV5-6 and TRBJ1-5, is DAGVTQSPTHLIKTRGQQVTLRCSPKSGHDTVSWYQQALGQGPQFIFQYYEEEERQRGNFPDRFSGHQFPNYSSELNVNALLLGDSALYLCASSYGTGAREPQHFGDGTRLSIL.

The V and J genes are TRBV5-1 and TRBJ2-1; 12 bases align to TRBD2. V gave up 0 bases and J gave up 8 bases; unmatched junction bases: 9. This CDR3 contains 17 residues. Germline V gene lookup returns CDR1 SGHRS and CDR2 YFSETQ. Here the CDR3 DNA reads TGCGCCAGCAGCTTGGGAGGTCTAGCGGGAGGGCCAGATGAGCAGTTCTTC. Translation: CASSLGGLAGGPDEQFF.

The rearrangement uses TRBV9 and TRBJ2-1, with 10 bases fitting TRBD2. Germline loops: CDR1 SGDLS, CDR2 YYNGEE. Germline trimming cut 3 bases from V and 10 bases from J; bases unmatched to any gene: 13. The CDR3 loop spans 16 amino acids. The CDR3 nucleotides read TGTGCCAGCAGCGGATTAGCGGGAGGCCGACGCGGGGAGCAGTTCTTC. Amino acids: CASSGLAGGRRGEQFF.

This clone was observed a single time. The V gene is TRBV11-2, the J gene TRBJ2-1; 8 nucleotides align to TRBD2. This CDR3 region has 16 residues. The germline gives CDR1 SGHAT, CDR2 FQNNGV. Germline trimming cut 3 bases from V and 7 bases from J; bases unmatched to any gene: 11. CDR3 nucleotide sequence: TGTGCCAGCAGCTTCCGGCGGGGGGACGTAAATAATGAGCAGTTCTTC. Translating it yields CASSFRRGDVNNEQFF.

V is TRBV10-1 and J is TRBJ1-1, with a tentative D call TRBD1 (6 bases). Between the trimmed V and J ends, which lost 3 bases and 3 bases, there was a span of 11 bases. Per germline, CDR1 WNHNN and CDR2 SYGVQD (reference sequence). The CDR3 has 14 residues. In DNA, the CDR3 is TGCGCCAGCAGTGATGACAGGATATACACTGAAGCTTTCTTT. Translating it yields CASSDDRIYTEAFF.

The chain uses TRBV27 and TRBJ1-2; D gene unclear. Trimming left V 5 bases short and J 0 bases short, with 7 bases between. CDR1 and CDR2 from the germline V gene are MNHEY and SMNVEV (reference sequence). CDR3 length equals 13 residues. The CDR3 spells CASSREANYGYTF. The CDR3 bases are TGTGCCAGCAGTCGGGAGGCTAACTATGGCTACACCTTC.

This rearrangement joins TRBV18 to TRBJ1-5; weak D call: TRBD1 (5 bases). Germline lookup yields CDR1 KGHSH and CDR2 LQKENI. This CDR3 comprises 15 residues. V was trimmed by 3 bases and J by 0 bases, leaving 9 bases between them. The CDR3 sequence is CASSPPGYSNQPQHF. In nucleotides, the CDR3 is TGTGCCAGCTCACCCCCAGGGTATAGCAATCAGCCCCAGCATTTT.

The CDR3 sequence is CASSLHRPSAGGIEQYF. CDR3 coding DNA: TGTGCCAGCAGCTTACATCGTCCCTCAGCGGGAGGTATCGAGCAGTACTTC. V and J are TRBV7-2 and TRBJ2-7, with 9 bases that match TRBD2. V trimming: 2 bases; J trimming: 6 bases; junction bases outside the gene matches: 14. Germline loops: CDR1 SGHTA, CDR2 FQGNSA. The CDR3 consists of 17 residues.

This clone was picked up one time. The chain links TRBV5-1 to TRBJ2-5, with no clear D. Germline CDR1 and CDR2: SGHRS and YFSETQ. The CDR3 extends over 13 amino acids. Deletions cut 0 bases from V and 3 bases from J, with 6 bases between. CDR3 nucleotides: TGCGCCAGCAGCTTGGCCGTAGAAGAGACCCAGTACTTC. Protein: CASSLAVEETQYF.

The CDR3 DNA follows: TGTGCCAGCAGGGGACAGACGAACACTGAAGCTTTCTTT. It specifies CASRGQTNTEAFF. This chain links TRBV6-5 with TRBJ1-1, with 7 positions matching TRBD1. The V segment lost 6 bases and the J segment 1 base; nucleotides outside the gene matches: 2. Germline V gene data show CDR1 as MNHEY and CDR2 as SVGAGI. CDR3 size: 13 residues.

V usage is TRBV24-1 and J usage is TRBJ2-1, with 8 nucleotides matching TRBD2. The V and J ends lost 5 bases and 8 bases, in that order; junction bases with no gene match: 16. The length of the CDR3 is 17 residues. The germline CDR1 and CDR2 sequences are KGHDR and SFDVKD. CDR3 in DNA: TGTGCCACCAGTGGAAACGCCGGGACTAGACTCGGCCATGAGCAGTTCTTC. The encoded protein is CATSGNAGTRLGHEQFF.

This rearrangement joins TRBV19 to TRBJ2-7; D unclear. Trimming pared 3 bases from V and 3 bases from J, leaving 6 bases between. Germline values: CDR1 LNHDA, CDR2 SQIVND (reference sequence). The CDR3 sequence is 12 residues long. As DNA, the CDR3 is TGTGCCAGTAGTATCCCGGGCTACGAGCAGTACTTC. This gives the protein CASSIPGYEQYF.

V and J are TRBV14 and TRBJ2-1; D is unclear. The germline V gene has CDR1 SGHDN and CDR2 FVKESK. Trimming pared 4 bases from V and 0 bases from J, leaving 7 bases between. The CDR3 is 14 amino acids. The CDR3 region is CASSRLSSYNEQFF. For the CDR3, the DNA is TGTGCCAGCAGCCGTTTGAGCTCCTACAATGAGCAGTTCTTC.

The gene calls are TRBV5-8 and TRBJ1-2, with TRBD1 matching over 8 bases. The CDR3 sequence is 13 residues long. V was clipped by 5 bases and J by 13 bases; unmatched bases: 13. CDR1 is SGHTS and CDR2 is YDEGEE in the germline V gene. The CDR3 sequence is CASSLQGALVGTF. CDR3 nucleotides: TGTGCCAGCAGTCTCCAGGGGGCTCTTGTCGGCACCTTC.

This chain uses TRBV5-6 with TRBJ1-5, with D possibly TRBD1 on 6 matching bases. CDR3 size: 16 residues. V dropped 4 bases and J dropped 10 bases, with 24 bases sitting between them. The V gene's germline CDR1 is SGHDT and CDR2 YYEEEE. The CDR3 loop reads CASSRSATGRFQPQHF. Here the CDR3 DNA reads TGTGCCAGCAGCCGTTCTGCGACAGGCCGGTTTCAACCCCAGCATTTT.

V and J are TRBV4-1 and TRBJ1-4, with 8 bases lining up with TRBD1. The CDR3 is 15 amino acids. Germline V gives CDR1 MGHRA, CDR2 YSYEKL. J lost 8 bases, V lost 2 bases, and 7 bases had no gene match. The CDR3 loop reads CASSQPTGVFEKLFF. The DNA for the CDR3 is TGCGCCAGCAGCCAACCGACAGGGGTCTTCGAAAAACTGTTTTTT.